These 2 T cell receptor beta chains were sequenced from one sample in a study of neoadjuvant nivolumab and ipilimumab in lung cancer (dated by TCRdb to about 2020). The time point label of this sample denotes: pretherapy, before neoadjuvant immune checkpoint inhibitors. The library was built by means of the immunoSEQ multiplex PCR assay. The table comes from immuneACCESS by way of TCRdb, which keeps in-frame sequences with V and J called. Part of the clones is missing from these tables; in studies checked, under half for an unresolved V gene and the rest for unknown reasons. Counted in this sample were 40,000 to 60,000 clones; about 89% of them appeared once. Of the sample, 3.7% is held by the ten largest clones. The sequenced sample was blood, obtained before neoadjuvant nivolumab, alone or with ipilimumab. The source of these receptors is an adult with non-small cell lung cancer. Some clones in this sample may be carry-over from other donors' samples.

A few counts support this clone. The chain uses TRBV18 and TRBJ2-2; tentatively, D is TRBD2 (6 bases). The ends were cut back, 6 bases at V and 2 bases at J, with 13 bases in the middle. The CDR3 has 15 amino acids. In germline, CDR1 is KGHSH, CDR2 LQKENI. The CDR3 nucleotides are TGTGCCAGCTCTTATAATAGCGGCAACACCGGGGAGCTGTTTTTT. Amino acid sequence: CASSYNSGNTGELFF.

The chain employs TRBV7-2 and TRBJ2-1; tentatively, D is TRBD2 (7 bases). Germline V lookup: CDR1 SGHTA, CDR2 FQGNSA. The CDR3 consists of 14 residues. Trimming removed 5 bases from V and 9 bases from J, with 17 bases in between. CDR3 DNA: TGTGCCAGCAGCCGGGGCCTGAGGGGGGGTGAGCAGTTCTTC. The encoded protein is CASSRGLRGGEQFF.